This T cell receptor beta chain comes out of a study of regulatory T cells in long-lasting Graves disease. This clonotype was seen more than once but under ten times. Its antigen is not identified. Overall study results and limits: Newly diagnosed disease favored TRBV20-1 and TRBJ2-1 over persistent disease. Those with persistent Graves' had less TCR diversity than newly diagnosed patients.

Investigators prepared the TCR beta libraries by applying iRepertoire HTBI primers and Arm-PCR of CDR3 regions. TCRdb called the multiplex PCR reads again in MiXCR, with one record for every CDR3 protein. Of some 450,000 distinct CDR3 sequences listed, less than 20% are singletons. As to time point: newly diagnosed GD, antithyroid drugs for less than 3 months. Scientists built the TCR library using RNA that was extracted from PBMCs. The source of the patients was an endocrinology department in Xi'an, China. CDR3 length: 15 residues. Unmatched junction bases numbered 6, after V lost 6 bases and J lost 3 bases. Germline lookup yields CDR1 MNHNS and CDR2 SASEGT. The same data also went into a second study, on T cells in Graves' hyperthyroidism and ophthalmopathy. From that second work: Among clonotypes expanded in thyroid above 0.001, most were also found in blood.

The sequenced sample was peripheral blood mononuclear cells (PBMCs), obtained at new diagnosis, from a patient treated with antithyroid drugs. The receptor comes from a woman in her twenties or thirties with Graves disease. The chain links TRBV6-1 to TRBJ2-3; the match to TRBD1 covers 10 bases. For the CDR3, the DNA is TGTGCCAGCAGACGGACAGGGGGTAGGACAGATACGCAGTATTTT. Translation: CASRRTGGRTDTQYF.